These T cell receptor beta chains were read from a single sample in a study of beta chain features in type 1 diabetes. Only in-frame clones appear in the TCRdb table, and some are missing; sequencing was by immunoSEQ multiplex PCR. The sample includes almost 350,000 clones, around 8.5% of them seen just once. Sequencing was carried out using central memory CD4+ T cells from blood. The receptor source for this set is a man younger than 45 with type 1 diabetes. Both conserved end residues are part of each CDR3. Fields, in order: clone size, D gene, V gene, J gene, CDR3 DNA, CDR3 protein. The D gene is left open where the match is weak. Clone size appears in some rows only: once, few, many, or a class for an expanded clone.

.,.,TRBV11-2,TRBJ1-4,TGTGCCAGCAGCCCCGGTGTGGGGGCGGGGGCTAATGAAAAACTGTTTTTT,CASSPGVGAGANEKLFF
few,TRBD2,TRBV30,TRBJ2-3,TGTGCCTGGAGCGGGACTAGTGGCCTCACAGATACGCAGTATTTT,CAWSGTSGLTDTQYF
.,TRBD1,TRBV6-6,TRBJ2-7,TGTGCCAGCAGTTCCGGGACAGGGGGCCCCTACGAGCAGTACTTC,CASSSGTGGPYEQYF
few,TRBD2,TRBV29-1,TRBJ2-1,TGCAGCGTTGAAGATGTTCTGGGGGGGGATGAGCAGTTCTTC,CSVEDVLGGDEQFF
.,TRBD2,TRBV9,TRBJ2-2,TGTGCCAGCACCCGGGGGGGAGGCACCGGGGAGCTGTTTTTT,CASTRGGGTGELFF
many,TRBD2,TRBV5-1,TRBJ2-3,TGCGCCAGCGGCTCCACTAGCGCTGAAGATACGCAGTATTTT,CASGSTSAEDTQYF
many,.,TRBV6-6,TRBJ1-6,TGTGCCAGCAGTAACCGGGCGTCAGATTCACCCCTCCACTTT,CASSNRASDSPLHF
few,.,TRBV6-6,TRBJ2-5,TGTGCCAGCAGCCAAATGTTTCGGTCCCAAGAGACCCAGTACTTC,CASSQMFRSQETQYF
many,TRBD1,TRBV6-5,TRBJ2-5,TGTGCCAGCAGCCAGGGACAGGTAGAGACCCAGTACTTC,CASSQGQVETQYF
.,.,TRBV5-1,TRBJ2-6,TGCGCCAGCAGCGATATTGGGTCTGGGGCCAACGTCCTGACTTTC,CASSDIGSGANVLTF
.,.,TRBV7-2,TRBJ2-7,TGTGCCAGCAGCGGGGACATATCCTACGAGCAGTACTTC,CASSGDISYEQYF
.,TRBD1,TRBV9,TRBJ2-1,TGTGCCAGCAGCGTTCTGGGGACAGGGTGGAACAATGAGCAGTTCTTC,CASSVLGTGWNNEQFF
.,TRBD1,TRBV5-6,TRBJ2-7,TGTGCCAGCAGCTTGCGTGGGACAGGGCTAGTGAACGAGCAGTACTTC,CASSLRGTGLVNEQYF
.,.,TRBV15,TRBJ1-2,TGTGCCACCAGCAGGGATCTCTATGGCTACACCTTC,CATSRDLYGYTF
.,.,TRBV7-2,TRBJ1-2,TGTGCCAGCAGCAACAGCCGGGACGGCTATGGCTACACCTTC,CASSNSRDGYGYTF
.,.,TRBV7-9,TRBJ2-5,TGTGCCAGCAGCCCCGCGGGCGGGGCGGGTGAGACCCAGTACTTC,CASSPAGGAGETQYF
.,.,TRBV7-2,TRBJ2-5,TGTGCCAGCAGCTTCAAGGTCCAAGAGACCCAGTACTTC,CASSFKVQETQYF
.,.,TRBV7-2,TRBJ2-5,TGTGCCAGCAGCTTAGATTGGGCGACAGAGACCCAGTACTTC,CASSLDWATETQYF
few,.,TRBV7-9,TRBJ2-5,TGTGCCAGCAGCCTGGCGGGGCGGGAGACCCAGTACTTC,CASSLAGRETQYF
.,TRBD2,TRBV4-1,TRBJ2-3,TGCGCCAGCAGCCAAGATACGGGGGGGGGTCCAGATACGCAGTATTTT,CASSQDTGGGPDTQYF
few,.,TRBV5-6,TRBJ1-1,TGTGCCAGCAGCTTGCTTATGGTGGGACGGGAGAACACTGAAGCTTTCTTT,CASSLLMVGRENTEAFF
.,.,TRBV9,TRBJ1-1,TGTGCCAGCAAAATGGGGATGGAGAACACTGAAGCTTTCTTT,CASKMGMENTEAFF
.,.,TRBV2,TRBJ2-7,TGTGCCAGCAGTGTCGGGACAACTCCCTACGAGCAGTACTTC,CASSVGTTPYEQYF
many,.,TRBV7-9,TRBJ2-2,TGTGCCAGCAGCTTAGTGGGATCCGGGGAGCTGTTTTTT,CASSLVGSGELFF
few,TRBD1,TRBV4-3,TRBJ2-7,TGCGCCAGCAGCCAATCCGAGACAGGGAGACGATACGAGCAGTACTTC,CASSQSETGRRYEQYF
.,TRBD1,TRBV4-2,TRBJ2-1,TGTGCCAGCAGCCAGCCGGGACAGGGGGGCAATGAGCAGTTCTTC,CASSQPGQGGNEQFF
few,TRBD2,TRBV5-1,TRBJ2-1,TGCGCCAGCAGTCCTACTAGCGGGGGGCCCAAAGAGCAGTTCTTC,CASSPTSGGPKEQFF
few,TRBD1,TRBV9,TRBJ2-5,TGTGCCAGCAGCCTCCAGACAGGGGTGACGGGGGAGACCCAGTACTTC,CASSLQTGVTGETQYF
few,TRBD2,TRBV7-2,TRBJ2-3,TGTGCCAGCAGCTTACAGCGGGGGGCCATGGCGCAGTATTTT,CASSLQRGAMAQYF
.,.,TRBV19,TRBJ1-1,TGTGCCAGTAGTAGGTCACTGGCCGACACTGAAGCTTTCTTT,CASSRSLADTEAFF
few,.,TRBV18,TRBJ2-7,TGTGCCAGCTCACCAAGGTCGCGCACGAGCTCCTACGAGCAGTACTTC,CASSPRSRTSSYEQYF
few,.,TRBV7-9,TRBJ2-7,TGTGCCAGCAGCTTTTTCGGGAGTTCGGACGAGCAGTACTTC,CASSFFGSSDEQYF
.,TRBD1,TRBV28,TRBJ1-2,TGTGCCAGCAGCAGGACAGGGGGCTACTATGGCTACACCTTC,CASSRTGGYYGYTF
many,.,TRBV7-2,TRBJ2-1,TGTGCCAGCAGCTTTCACAATGAGCAGTTCTTC,CASSFHNEQFF
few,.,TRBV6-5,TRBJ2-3,TGTGCCAGCCGGGACGGCAGCACAGATACGCAGTATTTT,CASRDGSTDTQYF
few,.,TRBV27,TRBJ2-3,TGTGCCAGCAGTACCCTAGCGTTCCCAGATACGCAGTATTTT,CASSTLAFPDTQYF
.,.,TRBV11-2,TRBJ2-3,TGTGCCAGCAGCTTTCGGGGGGCCACAGATACGCAGTATTTT,CASSFRGATDTQYF